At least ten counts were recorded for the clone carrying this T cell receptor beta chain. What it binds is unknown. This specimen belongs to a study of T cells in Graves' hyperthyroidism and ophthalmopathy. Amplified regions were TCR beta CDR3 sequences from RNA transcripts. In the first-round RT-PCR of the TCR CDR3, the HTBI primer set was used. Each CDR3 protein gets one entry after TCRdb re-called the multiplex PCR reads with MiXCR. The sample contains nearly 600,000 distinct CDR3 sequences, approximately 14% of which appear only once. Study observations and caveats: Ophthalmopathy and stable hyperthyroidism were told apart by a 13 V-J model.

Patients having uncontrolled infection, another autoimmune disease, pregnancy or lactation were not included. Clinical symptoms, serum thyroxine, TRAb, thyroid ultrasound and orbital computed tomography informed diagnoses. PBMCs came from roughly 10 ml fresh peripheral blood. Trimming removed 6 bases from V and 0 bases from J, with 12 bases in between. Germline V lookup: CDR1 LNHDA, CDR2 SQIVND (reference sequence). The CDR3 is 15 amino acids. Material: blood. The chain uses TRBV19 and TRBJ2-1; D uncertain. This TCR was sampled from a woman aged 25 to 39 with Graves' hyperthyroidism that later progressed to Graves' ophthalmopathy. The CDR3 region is CASRTDGSSYNEQFF. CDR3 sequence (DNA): TGTGCCAGTAGGACGGACGGCAGCTCCTACAATGAGCAGTTCTTC. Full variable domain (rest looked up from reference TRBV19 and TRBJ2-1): DGGITQSPKYLFRKEGQNVTLSCEQNLNHDAMYWYRQDPGQGLRLIYYSQIVNDFQKGDIAEGYSVSREKKESFPLTVTSAQKNPTAFYLCASRTDGSSYNEQFFGPGTRLTVL.